The 13 T cell receptor beta chains in this list originate from one sample, sequenced in a study of metastatic and nonmetastatic thyroid tumors. Before thyroid surgery, none of the patients had received any treatment. TCRdb re-called the PCR reads via MiXCR. This sample has under 30,000 clones, with about 4.1% found just once. Source material: blood. The receptors stem from a female donor with papillary thyroid cancer or a benign thyroid nodule (not recorded which). Some clones in this sample may be carry-over from other donors' samples.

The chain links TRBV27 to TRBJ2-2; D not certain. V was pared by 4 bases and J by 8 bases, with 8 bases between. The CDR3 sequence is 12 residues long. In germline, CDR1 is MNHEY, CDR2 SMNVEV (reference sequence). CDR3 bases: TGTGCCAGCAGTTCCCCTCGGGGGGAGCTGTTTTTT. Translated, it gives CASSSPRGELFF.

In DNA form, the CDR3 reads TGTGCCAGCAGTTTATCGGCAGTGACCAGTGAGCAGTTCTTC. Amino acids: CASSLSAVTSEQFF. V gene TRBV12-3 or TRBV12-4 combines with J gene TRBJ2-1; D remains ambiguous. Trimming pared 2 bases from V and 9 bases from J, leaving 14 bases between. This CDR3 has 14 residues.

This clone came up many times. The chain recombines TRBV7-3 with TRBJ2-1; 14 positions match TRBD2. V was clipped by 3 bases and J by 9 bases; unmatched bases: 25. The CDR3 length is 22 residues. Germline CDR1 is SGHTA and CDR2 is FQGTGA. In DNA, the CDR3 is TGTGCCAGCAGCTTCCCCGCTACAGAGGCGTCGGGACTAGCGGGAGAAGGGAGTGAGCAGTTCTTC. Its translation: CASSFPATEASGLAGEGSEQFF.

A word on this clone: This may come from a read error, since a much larger clone is one base off. This sample includes further DNA sequences coding for the same CDR3. Here the CDR3 DNA reads TGCTGTACACTCGGCCCCTACAATGAGCAGTTCTTC. This encodes CCTLGPYNEQFF. The genes are TRBV29-1 and TRBJ2-1; D is unresolved. This CDR3 has 12 amino acids. CDR1 SQVTM and CDR2 ANQGSEA come from the germline V gene.

Many counts were recorded for this clone. J is TRBJ1-1 and V is TRBV28, with D possibly TRBD1 on 6 matching bases. Germline CDR1 is MDHEN and CDR2 is SYDVKM. The CDR3 runs to 13 residues. The V gene lost 6 bases and the J gene lost 1 base, with 9 bases spanning the gap. CDR3 nucleotides: TGTGCCAGCAGCACAGGGCAGAACACTGAAGCTTTCTTT. As protein: CASSTGQNTEAFF. The variable domain in full, with the rest retrieved from reference TRBV28 and TRBJ1-1, is DVKVTQSSRYLVKRTGEKVFLECVQDMDHENMFWYRQDPGLGLRLIYFSYDVKMKEKGDIPEGYSVSREKKERFSLILESASTNQTSMYLCASSTGQNTEAFFGQGTRLTVV.

The chain joins TRBV12-3 or TRBV12-4 to TRBJ2-2; 9 bases are a match to TRBD2. The CDR3 is made up of 17 amino acids. J gave up 3 bases and V 6 bases, and 11 bases lay outside the gene matches. CDR3 sequence (DNA): TGTGCCAGCAGATACACTTCCGGGACTAGCTACACCGGGGAGCTGTTTTTT. It encodes CASRYTSGTSYTGELFF.

This clone was found many times. The chain couples TRBV6-1 to TRBJ1-1; weak D call: TRBD1 (5 bases). Trimming removed 5 bases at V and 0 bases at J, with 16 bases between. CDR3 length: 16 amino acids. Germline values: CDR1 MNHNS, CDR2 SASEGT. The CDR3 DNA reads TGTGCCAGCAGTCACCGGGGGGTTAACATGAACACTGAAGCTTTCTTT. As protein: CASSHRGVNMNTEAFF.

The chain combines TRBV6-2 or TRBV6-3 with TRBJ1-6; D perhaps matches TRBD1 (6 bases). Germline CDR1 is MNHEY and CDR2 is SVGEGT. Trimming took off 8 bases at V and 6 bases at J, with 17 bases between the two ends. The CDR3 length is 15 residues. CDR3 region: CASARTRGGNSPLHF. The CDR3 DNA reads TGTGCCAGCGCAAGAACTAGGGGGGGTAATTCACCCCTCCACTTT.

This clone was detected ten times or more. Germline and junction disagree at one end, which may indicate a read error. This chain uses TRBV7-7 with TRBJ2-5; 9 bases map to TRBD1. Germline loops: CDR1 SSHAT, CDR2 FNYEAQ (reference sequence). The CDR3 extends over 16 amino acids. In DNA form, the CDR3 reads TGTGCTAGCAGCTTAGCCCCACAGGGGGCGGGAGAGACCCAGTACTTC. Protein product: CASSLAPQGAGETQYF.

In this sample, this clone turned up many times. The DNA for the CDR3 is TGCAGTGCTAGAGATCGGGGGAGGAATAATGAAAAACTGTTTTTT. Protein sequence: CSARDRGRNNEKLFF. The J gene is TRBJ1-4, the V gene TRBV20-1, with D possibly TRBD1 on 5 matching bases. The CDR3 contains 15 residues. Germline CDR1 is DFQATT and CDR2 is SNEGSKA (reference sequence). Deletions cut 0 bases from V and 4 bases from J, with 12 bases between.

The genes are TRBV28 and TRBJ2-2, with D unresolved. CDR3 length: 18 residues. V was trimmed by 4 bases and J by 5 bases, leaving 23 bases between them. The germline V gene has CDR1 MDHEN and CDR2 SYDVKM. This chain's CDR3 is CASSSTFLQVARTGELFF. CDR3 DNA: TGTGCCAGCAGTTCAACCTTCCTCCAGGTGGCGAGGACCGGGGAGCTGTTTTTT.

Only a few counts were recorded for this clone. This chain links TRBV20-1 with TRBJ2-5, with D unclear. This CDR3 contains 12 residues. The germline V and J ends were trimmed by 3 bases and 5 bases, with 10 bases remaining between them. Germline V gene lookup returns CDR1 DFQATT and CDR2 SNEGSKA (reference sequence). The CDR3 DNA is TGCAGTGCTAGCCTAGTAGGTGAGACCCAGTACTTC. Translation gives CSASLVGETQYF.

This clone was picked up a small number of times. Being one base from a much bigger clone, this may be a read error. The chain carries TRBV7-9 and TRBJ2-5; D gene unclear. Per the germline V gene, CDR1 is SEHNR and CDR2 is FQNEAQ (reference sequence). The CDR3 is 13 residues long. Here the CDR3 DNA reads TGTGCCAGCAGCTTAGGGGTGGAAGATACCCAGTACTTC. It yields the protein CASSLGVEDTQYF.